Sequencing of this TCR beta chain was carried out in a study of T cell changes during pregnancy in multiple sclerosis. This table comes from immunoSEQ multiplex PCR, and its TCRdb copy is limited to in-frame clones, with some not included. The repertoire includes some 80,000 clones, about 89% of them detected once, and roughly 0.9% sits in the top ten. V lost 3 bases, J lost 2 bases, and 14 bases lay in between. Germline CDR1 is LNHDA and CDR2 is SQIVND (reference sequence). The length of the CDR3 is 16 residues. The chain couples TRBV19 to TRBJ1-3; tentatively, D is TRBD1 (6 bases). The clonotype originates from a female donor in good health, enrolled as a control in a pregnancy study. The starting material was peripheral blood, obtained in the first trimester of pregnancy. CDR3 coding DNA: TGTGCCAGTAGTATCCGGAGGACAGTCGCTGGAAACACCATATATTTT. Amino acids: CASSIRRTVAGNTIYF.